This T cell receptor beta chain was documented in a study of Ad26.COV2.S vaccination and SARS-CoV-2 variants. In the study overall: Donor joined the COV1001 Ad26.COV2.S trial arm.

Unmatched junction bases numbered 2, after V lost 2 bases and J lost 3 bases. This CDR3 is built from 13 residues. Germline values: CDR1 GTSNPN, CDR2 SVGIG (reference sequence). Assay used: immunoSEQ multiplex PCR; TCRdb lists only in-frame clones, some missing. Seen here are more than 400,000 clones, around 90% observed once, and the top ten hold roughly 4.3%. Documented treatment: some 20 received Ad26.COV2.S at low or high dose, single or two shots; 5 received placebo; per-sample allocation not given. Sampling happened 63 days after the first vaccine or placebo injection. The specimen comprised peripheral blood, sampled in a trial of Ad26.COV2.S vaccine versus placebo. The receptor's source is a person aged 18-60 years who received the Ad26.COV2.S COVID-19 vaccine or a placebo. The chain has TRBV30 and TRBJ2-7; TRBD2 aligns across 9 bases. This CDR3 is CAWSRTSDYEQYF. Here the CDR3 DNA reads TGTGCCTGGAGTCGGACTAGCGACTACGAGCAGTACTTC.